This TCR beta chain was documented in a study of blood T cell repertoires in COVID-19. On the study more broadly: COVID-19 samples, acute and convalescent, were from the United States, Italy and Spain.

This CDR3 has 10 residues. Germline V gene sequence: CDR1 GTSNPN, CDR2 SVGIG (reference sequence). Trimming left V 4 bases short and J 8 bases short, with 8 bases between. Produced via immunoSEQ multiplex PCR; TCRdb's table is partial and in-frame only. The table shows hundreds of thousands of clones, with more than 80% occurring only once. The TCR comes from a woman in her late teens or twenties with acute or convalescent COVID-19. This chain joins TRBV30 and TRBJ1-2; weak D call: TRBD1 (5 bases). Sequencing was carried out using peripheral blood. The CDR3 coding sequence is TGTGCCTGGAAGGGGAAGGGCTACACCTTC. Protein sequence: CAWKGKGYTF.